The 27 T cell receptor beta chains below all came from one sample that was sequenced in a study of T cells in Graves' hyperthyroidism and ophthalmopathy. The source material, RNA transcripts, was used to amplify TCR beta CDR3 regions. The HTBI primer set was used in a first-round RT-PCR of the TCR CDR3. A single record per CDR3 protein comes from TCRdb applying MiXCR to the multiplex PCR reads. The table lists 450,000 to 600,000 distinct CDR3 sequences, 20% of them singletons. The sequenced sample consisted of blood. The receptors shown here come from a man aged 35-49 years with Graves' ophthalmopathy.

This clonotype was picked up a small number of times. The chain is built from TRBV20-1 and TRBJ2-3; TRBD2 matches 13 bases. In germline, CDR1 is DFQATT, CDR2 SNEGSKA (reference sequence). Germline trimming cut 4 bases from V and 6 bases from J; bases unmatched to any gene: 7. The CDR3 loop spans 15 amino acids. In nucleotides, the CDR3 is TGCAGTGCTAAGATACTAGCGGGGGGGCGTGATACGCAGTATTTT. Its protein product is CSAKILAGGRDTQYF.

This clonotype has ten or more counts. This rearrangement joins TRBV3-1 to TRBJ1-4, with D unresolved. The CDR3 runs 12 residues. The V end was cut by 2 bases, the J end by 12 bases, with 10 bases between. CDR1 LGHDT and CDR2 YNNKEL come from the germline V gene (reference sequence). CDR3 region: CASSQWNRELFF. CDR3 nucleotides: TGTGCCAGCAGCCAATGGAACAGAGAACTGTTTTTT.

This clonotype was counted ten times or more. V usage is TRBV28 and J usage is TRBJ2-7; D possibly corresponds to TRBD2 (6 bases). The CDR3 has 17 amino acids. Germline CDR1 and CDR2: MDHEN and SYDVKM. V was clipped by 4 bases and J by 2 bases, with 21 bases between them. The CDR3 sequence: CASSSPGLLLRAYEQYF. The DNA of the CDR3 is TGTGCCAGCAGTTCGCCGGGACTCCTTCTGAGGGCCTACGAGCAGTACTTC.

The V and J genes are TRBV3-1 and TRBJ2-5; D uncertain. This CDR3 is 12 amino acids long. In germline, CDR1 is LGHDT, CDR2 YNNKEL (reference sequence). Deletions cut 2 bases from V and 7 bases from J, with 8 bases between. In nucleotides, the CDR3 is TGTGCCAGCAGCCAATCCCGGTCGACCCAGTACTTC. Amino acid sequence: CASSQSRSTQYF.

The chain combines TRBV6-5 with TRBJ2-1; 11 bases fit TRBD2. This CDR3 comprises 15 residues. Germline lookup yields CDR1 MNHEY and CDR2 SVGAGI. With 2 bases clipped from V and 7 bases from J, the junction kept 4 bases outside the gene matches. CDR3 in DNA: TGTGCCAGCAGTTACCTTAGCGGGGGGGGAAATGAGCAGTTCTTC. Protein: CASSYLSGGGNEQFF.

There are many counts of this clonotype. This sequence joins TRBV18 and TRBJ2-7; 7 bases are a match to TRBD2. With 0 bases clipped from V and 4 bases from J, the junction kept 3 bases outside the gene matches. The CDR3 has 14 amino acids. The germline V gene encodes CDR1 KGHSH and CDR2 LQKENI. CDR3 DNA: TGTGCCAGCTCACCACCTTTGCGGGGGTACGAGCAGTACTTC. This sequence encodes CASSPPLRGYEQYF.

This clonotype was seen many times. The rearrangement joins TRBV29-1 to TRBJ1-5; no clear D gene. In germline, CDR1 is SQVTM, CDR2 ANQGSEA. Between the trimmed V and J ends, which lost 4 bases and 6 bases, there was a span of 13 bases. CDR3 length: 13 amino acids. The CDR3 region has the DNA TGCAGCGTTGCGGGGTCATTAAGTCAGCCCCAGCATTTT. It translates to CSVAGSLSQPQHF.

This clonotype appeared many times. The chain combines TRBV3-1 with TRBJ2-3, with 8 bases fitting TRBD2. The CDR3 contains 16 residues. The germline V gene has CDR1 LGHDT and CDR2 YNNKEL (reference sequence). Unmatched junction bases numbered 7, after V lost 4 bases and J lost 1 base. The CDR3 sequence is CASSLWTSRGTDTQYF. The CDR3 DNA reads TGTGCCAGCAGCCTTTGGACTAGCCGGGGCACAGATACGCAGTATTTT.

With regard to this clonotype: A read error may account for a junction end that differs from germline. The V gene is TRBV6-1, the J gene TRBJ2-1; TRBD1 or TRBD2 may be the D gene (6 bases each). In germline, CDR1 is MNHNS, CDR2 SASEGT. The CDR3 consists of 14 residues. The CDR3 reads CASSESWGRDEQLF. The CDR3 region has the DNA TGTGCCAGCAGTGAGTCTTGGGGGCGGGATGAGCAGCTCTTC.

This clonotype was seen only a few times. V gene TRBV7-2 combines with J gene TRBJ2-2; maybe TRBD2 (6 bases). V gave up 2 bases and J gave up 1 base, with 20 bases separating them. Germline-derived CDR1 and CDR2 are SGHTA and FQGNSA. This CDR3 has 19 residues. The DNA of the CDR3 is TGTGCCAGCAGCTTAAACCTCGTAACCGGGACTTTGAACACCGGGGAGCTGTTTTTT. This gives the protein CASSLNLVTGTLNTGELFF.

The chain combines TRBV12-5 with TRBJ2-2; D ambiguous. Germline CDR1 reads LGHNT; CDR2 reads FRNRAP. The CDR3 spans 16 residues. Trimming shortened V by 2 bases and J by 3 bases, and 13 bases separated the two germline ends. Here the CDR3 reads CASGLRLAGYTGELFF. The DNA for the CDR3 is TGTGCTAGTGGTTTGAGGTTAGCTGGTTACACCGGGGAGCTGTTTTTT.

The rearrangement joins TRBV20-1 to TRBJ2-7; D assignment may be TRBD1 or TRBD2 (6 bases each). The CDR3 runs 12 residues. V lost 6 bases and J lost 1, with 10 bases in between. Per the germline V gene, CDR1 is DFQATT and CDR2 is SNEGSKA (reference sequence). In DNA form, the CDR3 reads TGCAGTGCGAGGGGGGTTTCCTACGAGCAGTACTTC. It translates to CSARGVSYEQYF.

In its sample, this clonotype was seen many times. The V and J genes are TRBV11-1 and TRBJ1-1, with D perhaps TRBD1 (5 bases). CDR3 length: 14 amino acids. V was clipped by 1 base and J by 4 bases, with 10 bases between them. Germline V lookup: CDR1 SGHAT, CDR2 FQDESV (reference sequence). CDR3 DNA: TGTGCCAGCAGCTTAGAGTGGGGGAGCACTGAAGCTTTCTTT. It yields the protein CASSLEWGSTEAFF.

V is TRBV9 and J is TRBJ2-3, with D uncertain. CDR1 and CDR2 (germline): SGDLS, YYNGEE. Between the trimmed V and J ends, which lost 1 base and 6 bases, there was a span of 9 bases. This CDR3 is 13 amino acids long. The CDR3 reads CASSVNPSDTQYF. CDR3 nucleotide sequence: TGTGCCAGCAGCGTAAATCCCTCCGATACGCAGTATTTT.

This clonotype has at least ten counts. CDR3 coding DNA: TGTGCCAGCAGCGTGGGGGGCGGCGGGAGGGCCCCAGAGACCCAGTACTTC. This translates into CASSVGGGGRAPETQYF. V and J are TRBV9 and TRBJ2-5; 9 bases fit TRBD2. Germline CDR1 reads SGDLS; CDR2 reads YYNGEE. Trimming cost V 2 bases and J 4 bases; bases outside gene matches: 12. This CDR3 has 17 residues.

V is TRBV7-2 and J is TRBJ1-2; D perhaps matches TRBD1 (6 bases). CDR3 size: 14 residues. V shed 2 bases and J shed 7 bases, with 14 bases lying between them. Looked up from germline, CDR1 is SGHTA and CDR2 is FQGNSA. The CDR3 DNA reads TGTGCCAGCAGCTTACGTCCCGAAGGGGGTGGCTACACCTTC. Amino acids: CASSLRPEGGGYTF. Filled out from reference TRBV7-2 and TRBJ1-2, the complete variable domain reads GAGVSQSPSNKVTEKGKDVELRCDPISGHTALYWYRQSLGQGLEFLIYFQGNSAPDKSGLPSDRFSAERTGGSVSTLTIQRTQQEDSAVYLCASSLRPEGGGYTFGSGTRLTVV.

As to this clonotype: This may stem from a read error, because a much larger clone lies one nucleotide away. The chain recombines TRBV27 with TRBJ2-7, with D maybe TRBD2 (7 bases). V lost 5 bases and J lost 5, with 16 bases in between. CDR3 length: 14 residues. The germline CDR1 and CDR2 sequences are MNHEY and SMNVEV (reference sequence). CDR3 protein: CASSSGTLPNEQYF. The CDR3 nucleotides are TGTGCCAGCAGTAGCGGGACACTCCCCAACGAGCAGTACTTC.

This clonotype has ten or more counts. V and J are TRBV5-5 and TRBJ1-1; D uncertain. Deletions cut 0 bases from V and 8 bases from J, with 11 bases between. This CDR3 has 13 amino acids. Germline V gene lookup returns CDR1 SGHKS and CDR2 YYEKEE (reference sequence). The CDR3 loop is CASSLAAAKEAFF. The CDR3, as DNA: TGTGCCAGCAGCTTGGCGGCGGCCAAGGAAGCTTTCTTT.

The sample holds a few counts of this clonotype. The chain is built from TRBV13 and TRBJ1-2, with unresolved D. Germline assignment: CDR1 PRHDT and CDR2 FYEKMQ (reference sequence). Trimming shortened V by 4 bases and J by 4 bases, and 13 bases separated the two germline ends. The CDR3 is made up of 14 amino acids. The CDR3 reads CASSSNQGTYGYTF. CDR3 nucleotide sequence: TGTGCCAGCAGCTCAAATCAAGGTACCTATGGCTACACCTTC. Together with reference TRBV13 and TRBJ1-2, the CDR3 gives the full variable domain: AAGVIQSPRHLIKEKRETATLKCYPIPRHDTVYWYQQGPGQDPQFLISFYEKMQSDKGSIPDRFSAQQFSDYHSELNMSSLELGDSALYFCASSSNQGTYGYTFGSGTRLTVV.

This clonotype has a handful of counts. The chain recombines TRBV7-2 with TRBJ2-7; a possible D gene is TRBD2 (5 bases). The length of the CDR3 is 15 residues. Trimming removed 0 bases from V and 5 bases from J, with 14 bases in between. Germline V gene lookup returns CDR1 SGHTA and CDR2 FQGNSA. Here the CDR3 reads CASSLAWTAIHEQYF. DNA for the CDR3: TGTGCCAGCAGCTTAGCGTGGACTGCGATACACGAGCAGTACTTC.

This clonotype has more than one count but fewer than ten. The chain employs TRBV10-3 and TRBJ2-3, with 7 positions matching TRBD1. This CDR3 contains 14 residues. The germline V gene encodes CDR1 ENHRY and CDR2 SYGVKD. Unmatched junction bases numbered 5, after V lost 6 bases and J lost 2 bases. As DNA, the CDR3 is TGTGCCATCAGCGTAGGGACAGCCACAGATACGCAGTATTTT. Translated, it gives CAISVGTATDTQYF.

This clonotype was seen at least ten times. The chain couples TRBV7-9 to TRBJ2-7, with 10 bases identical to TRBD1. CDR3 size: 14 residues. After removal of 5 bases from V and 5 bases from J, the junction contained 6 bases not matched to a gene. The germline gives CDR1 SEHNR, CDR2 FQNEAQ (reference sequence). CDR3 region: CASSDDRGLDEQYF. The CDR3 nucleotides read TGTGCCAGCAGCGATGACAGGGGGCTGGACGAGCAGTACTTC. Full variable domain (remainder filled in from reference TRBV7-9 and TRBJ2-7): DTGVSQNPRHKITKRGQNVTFRCDPISEHNRLYWYRQTLGQGPEFLTYFQNEAQLEKSRLLSDRFSAERPKGSFSTLEIQRTEQGDSAMYLCASSDDRGLDEQYFGPGTRLTVT.

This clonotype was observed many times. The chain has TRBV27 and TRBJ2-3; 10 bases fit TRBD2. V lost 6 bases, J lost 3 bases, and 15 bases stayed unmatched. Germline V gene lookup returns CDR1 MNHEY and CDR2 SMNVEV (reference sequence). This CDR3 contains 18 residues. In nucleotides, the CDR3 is TGTGCCAGCAGCCTTACCTCTAGCGGGAGTGGGCGGACAGATACGCAGTATTTT. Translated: CASSLTSSGSGRTDTQYF.

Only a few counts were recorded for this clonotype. Here the CDR3 reads CASSQTPGLDLYNEQFF. CDR3 bases: TGTGCCAGCAGCCAAACCCCGGGACTAGACTTATACAATGAGCAGTTCTTC. V usage is TRBV3-1 and J usage is TRBJ2-1; 8 bases line up with TRBD2. V shed 2 bases and J 4 bases; nucleotides not matched to a gene: 10. There are 17 residues in the CDR3. The germline gives CDR1 LGHDT, CDR2 YNNKEL (reference sequence).

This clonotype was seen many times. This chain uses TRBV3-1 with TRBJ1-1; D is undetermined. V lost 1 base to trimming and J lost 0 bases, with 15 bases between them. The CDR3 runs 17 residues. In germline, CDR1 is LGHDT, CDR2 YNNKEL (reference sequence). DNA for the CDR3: TGTGCCAGCAGCCAAGTTGCGGCAGCTTACATGAACACTGAAGCTTTCTTT. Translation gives CASSQVAAAYMNTEAFF.

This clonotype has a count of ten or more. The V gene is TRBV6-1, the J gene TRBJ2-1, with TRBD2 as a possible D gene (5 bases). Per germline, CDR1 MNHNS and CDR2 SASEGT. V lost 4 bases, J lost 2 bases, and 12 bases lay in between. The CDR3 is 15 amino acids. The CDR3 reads CASSGRDQTYNEQFF. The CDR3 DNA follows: TGTGCCAGCAGTGGTCGGGATCAAACCTACAATGAGCAGTTCTTC.

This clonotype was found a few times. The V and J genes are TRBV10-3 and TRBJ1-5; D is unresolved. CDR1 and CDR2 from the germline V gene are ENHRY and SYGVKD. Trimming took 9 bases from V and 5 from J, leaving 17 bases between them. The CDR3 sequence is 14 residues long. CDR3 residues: CAIQAKRVDQPQHF. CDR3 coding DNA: TGTGCCATACAAGCAAAGAGGGTGGATCAGCCCCAGCATTTT.